Below, 24 T cell receptor beta chains from the same sample are listed, as sequenced in a study of blood T cells in healthy people across ages. For the second PCR, which ran for 7 to 11 cycles, a sample-barcoded 5' primer and a J-beta primer mix were used. MiXCR, applied by TCRdb to the 5' RACE reads, yields one record per CDR3 protein. Of about 1.1 million distinct CDR3 sequences in the sample, approximately 38% are singletons; the top ten hold around 13%. The sequenced sample consisted of blood. Receptors were obtained from a man aged 18 to 30 in good health.

As regards this clonotype: A junction boundary mismatches the germline segment, possibly from a read error. This chain connects TRBV27 to TRBJ2-1; 15 bases are a match to TRBD2. The germline V gene encodes CDR1 MNHEY and CDR2 SMNVEV (reference sequence). The CDR3 runs to 16 residues. The CDR3, as DNA: TGCGCCAGCAGCTCCGGACTAGCGGGGGGGTACAATGAGCAGTTCTTC. Translated, it gives CASSSGLAGGYNEQFF.

The V gene is TRBV29-1, the J gene TRBJ2-1; D is possibly TRBD1 (6 bases). The germline V and J ends were trimmed by 5 bases and 5 bases, with 16 bases remaining between them. Germline CDR1 is SQVTM and CDR2 is ANQGSEA. The CDR3 is 14 amino acids. The CDR3 reads CSVKTPQGNNEQFF. In nucleotides, the CDR3 is TGCAGCGTTAAGACCCCACAGGGAAACAATGAGCAGTTCTTC.

This clonotype was seen a few times. This rearrangement joins TRBV29-1 to TRBJ2-5, with 8 bases fitting TRBD1. The germline V gene encodes CDR1 SQVTM and CDR2 ANQGSEA. V shed 3 bases, J shed 11 bases, and the junction held 8 bases outside the gene matches. The CDR3 sequence is 12 residues long. The CDR3 reads CSVEDRADEQYF. CDR3 nucleotide sequence: TGCAGCGTTGAGGACAGGGCCGATGAGCAGTACTTC.

The chain has TRBV4-3 and TRBJ1-1; no reliable D call. V shed 5 bases and J shed 3 bases, with 16 bases lying between them. This CDR3 comprises 15 residues. CDR1 LGHNA and CDR2 YSLEER come from the germline V gene. The DNA for the CDR3 is TGCGCCAGCAGCTCAGGACGGGCGAGAGACACTGAAGCTTTCTTT. It codes for CASSSGRARDTEAFF.

Concerning this clonotype: One junction end does not reproduce the germline sequence, and a read error may be involved. CDR3 in DNA: TGTGCCAGCAGTTACGACAGGGCGTCACCCCCCCACTTT. This translates into CASSYDRASPPHF. The chain joins TRBV7-2 to TRBJ1-6, with TRBD1 matching 7 bases. The CDR3 runs 13 residues. From germline, CDR1 is SGHTA and CDR2 FQGNSA.

A few counts support this clonotype. The CDR3 bases are TGTGCCAGCAGTTTAGGGCCTAGCGGCGGTGAGCAGTTCTTC. Amino acid sequence: CASSLGPSGGEQFF. V usage is TRBV12-3 or TRBV12-4 and J usage is TRBJ2-1; 7 bases fit TRBD2. Germline trimming cut 1 base from V and 9 bases from J; bases unmatched to any gene: 6. CDR3 length equals 14 residues.

The rearrangement uses TRBV2 and TRBJ1-5; 7 bases align to TRBD1. The CDR3 covers 15 residues. The ends lost 3 bases at V and 3 bases at J; junction bases unmatched: 5. The germline gives CDR1 SNHLY, CDR2 FYNNEI. CDR3 nucleotide sequence: TGTGCCAGCAGTGATCGGACAGGTAACAATCAGCCCCAGCATTTT. As protein: CASSDRTGNNQPQHF.

The sample holds a few counts of this clonotype. The rearrangement joins TRBV30 to TRBJ1-1, with D uncertain. The germline gives CDR1 GTSNPN, CDR2 SVGIG (reference sequence). This CDR3 spans 12 amino acids. Trimming took 6 bases from V and 1 from J, leaving 9 bases between them. The CDR3 nucleotides are TGTGCCTGCCGACGGGAGAACACTGAAGCTTTCTTT. The encoded protein is CACRRENTEAFF. Full variable domain (remainder filled in from reference TRBV30 and TRBJ1-1): SQTIHQWPATLVQPVGSPLSLECTVEGTSNPNLYWYRQAAGRGLQLLFYSVGIGQISSEVPQNLSASRPQDRQFILSSKKLLLSDSGFYLCACRRENTEAFFGQGTRLTVV.

This clonotype was detected a few times. The chain carries TRBV6-5 and TRBJ2-1; 9 bases are shared with TRBD1. There are 16 residues in the CDR3. CDR1 and CDR2 from the germline V gene are MNHEY and SVGAGI. V was clipped by 5 bases and J by 7 bases; unmatched bases: 12. DNA for the CDR3: TGTGCCAGCAGTCGGACCGGGACAGGGAATAAAAATGAGCAGTTCTTC. It codes for CASSRTGTGNKNEQFF.

In this sample, this clonotype turned up once. A much larger clone differs from this one at a single base, so this may be a read error. The chain links TRBV7-2 to TRBJ2-1, with D uncertain. Looked up from germline, CDR1 is SGHTA and CDR2 is FQGNSA. The length of the CDR3 is 17 residues. This CDR3 reads CVSSLNRADHSYNEQFF. The CDR3 region has the DNA TGTGTCAGCAGCCTTAATAGGGCCGACCACTCCTACAATGAGCAGTTCTTC.

CDR3: CASSLSRGQNTIYF. Here the CDR3 DNA reads TGCGCCAGCAGCCTCAGCAGGGGGCAAAACACCATATATTTT. This chain joins TRBV4-3 and TRBJ1-3, with 8 bases that match TRBD1. With V trimmed by 4 bases and J by 6 bases, 5 bases remained unmatched. The CDR3 runs to 14 residues. Germline V lookup: CDR1 LGHNA, CDR2 YSLEER.

This clonotype appeared many times. One junction end does not reproduce the germline sequence, and a read error may be involved. V gene TRBV7-2 combines with J gene TRBJ1-2; D perhaps matches TRBD1 (6 bases). The CDR3 is 13 residues long. The germline V gene has CDR1 SGHTA and CDR2 FQGNSA. The CDR3 nucleotides are TGCGCCAGCAGCGTCAGGGGTGACTATGGCTACACCTTC. It is translated as CASSVRGDYGYTF.

CDR3 protein: CASRHRGRDEKLFF. CDR3 coding DNA: TGTGCCAGCAGACACAGGGGGCGGGATGAAAAACTGTTTTTT. The V call is TRBV6-6, the J call TRBJ1-4; 9 nucleotides line up with TRBD1. J gave up 6 bases and V 6 bases, and 5 bases lay outside the gene matches. The CDR3 extends over 14 amino acids. Per the germline V gene, CDR1 is MNHNY and CDR2 is SVGAGI (reference sequence).

V gene TRBV6-5 combines with J gene TRBJ2-3, with D hard to call. V was cut by 6 bases and J by 6 bases, with 7 bases left in between. The V gene's germline CDR1 is MNHEY and CDR2 SVGAGI. The CDR3 contains 11 residues. The CDR3 is CASRRLDTQYF. The CDR3 nucleotides are TGTGCCAGCAGGAGGCTTGATACGCAGTATTTT.

This clonotype appeared a few times. DNA for the CDR3: TGTGCCAGTACTCTCCGGGGACGGGGGCAGCCCCAGCATTTT. Its translation: CASTLRGRGQPQHF. The rearrangement joins TRBV19 to TRBJ1-5; perhaps TRBD1 as D (5 bases). V lost 7 bases and J 7 bases, leaving 17 bases between the germline ends. CDR3 length: 14 amino acids. Germline assignment: CDR1 LNHDA and CDR2 SQIVND (reference sequence).

The V call is TRBV2, the J call TRBJ2-3; TRBD1 is a possible D gene (5 bases). The V gene lost 3 bases and the J gene lost 6 bases, with 19 bases spanning the gap. The CDR3 is 16 amino acids. Germline CDR1 and CDR2: SNHLY and FYNNEI. DNA of the CDR3: TGTGCCAGCAGTGAGGCCTTTGGACCGCGACAGGATACGCAGTATTTT. As protein: CASSEAFGPRQDTQYF. Drawing the rest from reference TRBV2 and TRBJ2-3, the complete variable domain is EPEVTQTPSHQVTQMGQEVILRCVPISNHLYFYWYRQILGQKVEFLVSFYNNEISEKSEIFDDQFSVERPDGSNFTLKIRSTKLEDSAMYFCASSEAFGPRQDTQYFGPGTRLTVL.

This clonotype was counted only a few times. The chain is built from TRBV27 and TRBJ1-1, with unresolved D. CDR1 is MNHEY, CDR2 SMNVEV, per germline (reference sequence). V shed 2 bases and J shed 0 bases, with 7 bases lying between them. There are 14 residues in the CDR3. For the CDR3, the DNA is TGTGCCAGCAGTTTAGATACTGTGAACACTGAAGCTTTCTTT. Translation gives CASSLDTVNTEAFF.

The V gene is TRBV19, the J gene TRBJ1-1; D is perhaps TRBD1 (6 bases). With 6 bases removed from V and 8 bases from J, the gap between germline ends came to 10 bases. The CDR3 is 11 residues long. The germline V gene encodes CDR1 LNHDA and CDR2 SQIVND (reference sequence). Written as DNA, the CDR3 is TGTGCCAGTAGGAGGACAGCAGAAGCTTTCTTT. This codes for CASRRTAEAFF.

The V gene is TRBV20-1, the J gene TRBJ1-2, with D unclear. In germline, CDR1 is DFQATT, CDR2 SNEGSKA (reference sequence). Trimming took 5 bases from V and 8 from J, leaving 12 bases between them. CDR3 length: 11 residues. The CDR3 nucleotides read TGCAGTGCTTCCGTTGAGGGCGGCTACACCTTC. Translation: CSASVEGGYTF.

The V gene is TRBV4-3, the J gene TRBJ1-1; D possibly corresponds to TRBD1 (6 bases). The germline CDR1 and CDR2 sequences are LGHNA and YSLEER. CDR3 length: 16 residues. The ends were cut back, 1 base at V and 0 bases at J, with 12 bases in the middle. CDR3 DNA sequence: TGCGCCAGCAGCCAAGTGGTCGGACAGATGAACACTGAAGCTTTCTTT. Its protein product is CASSQVVGQMNTEAFF.

This chain links TRBV9 with TRBJ2-3, with D perhaps matching TRBD1 or TRBD2 (5 bases each). V was cut by 4 bases and J by 2 bases, with 20 bases left in between. Germline V gene data show CDR1 as SGDLS and CDR2 as YYNGEE. The CDR3 is made up of 17 amino acids. The CDR3: CASSSHGALMTTDTQYF. In DNA, the CDR3 is TGTGCCAGCAGCTCCCACGGGGCTTTAATGACCACAGATACGCAGTATTTT.

This clonotype was counted between two and nine times. CDR3 protein: CASSAQTLGTSGVQGQFF. CDR3 coding DNA: TGCGCCAGCAGCGCACAGACGCTCGGGACTAGCGGGGTTCAGGGGCAGTTCTTC. The chain couples TRBV5-1 to TRBJ2-1; TRBD2 aligns across 13 bases. CDR3 length: 18 amino acids. The V gene end was trimmed by 4 bases and the J gene end by 12 bases; junction bases not matched to a gene: 19. Looked up from germline, CDR1 is SGHRS and CDR2 is YFSETQ.

The chain carries TRBV27 and TRBJ2-1, with 8 positions matching TRBD2. Looked up from germline, CDR1 is MNHEY and CDR2 is SMNVEV (reference sequence). CDR3 length: 19 amino acids. V lost 3 bases to trimming and J lost 4 bases; unmatched junction nucleotides: 17. The CDR3, as DNA: TGTGCCAGCAGTTTCCAGCTTACCGTAGCGGGGAGCCCATACAATGAGCAGTTCTTC. Protein sequence: CASSFQLTVAGSPYNEQFF.

V gene TRBV7-2 combines with J gene TRBJ2-1, with D unresolved. CDR1 is SGHTA and CDR2 is FQGNSA in the germline V gene. The CDR3 totals 14 residues. V was cut by 0 bases and J by 4 bases, with 7 bases left in between. In DNA, the CDR3 is TGTGCCAGCAGCTTAGCGCTGGAGTACAATGAGCAGTTCTTC. Translating it yields CASSLALEYNEQFF. Using reference TRBV7-2 and TRBJ2-1 for the parts outside the CDR3, the full variable domain is GAGVSQSPSNKVTEKGKDVELRCDPISGHTALYWYRQSLGQGLEFLIYFQGNSAPDKSGLPSDRFSAERTGGSVSTLTIQRTQQEDSAVYLCASSLALEYNEQFFGPGTRLTVL.